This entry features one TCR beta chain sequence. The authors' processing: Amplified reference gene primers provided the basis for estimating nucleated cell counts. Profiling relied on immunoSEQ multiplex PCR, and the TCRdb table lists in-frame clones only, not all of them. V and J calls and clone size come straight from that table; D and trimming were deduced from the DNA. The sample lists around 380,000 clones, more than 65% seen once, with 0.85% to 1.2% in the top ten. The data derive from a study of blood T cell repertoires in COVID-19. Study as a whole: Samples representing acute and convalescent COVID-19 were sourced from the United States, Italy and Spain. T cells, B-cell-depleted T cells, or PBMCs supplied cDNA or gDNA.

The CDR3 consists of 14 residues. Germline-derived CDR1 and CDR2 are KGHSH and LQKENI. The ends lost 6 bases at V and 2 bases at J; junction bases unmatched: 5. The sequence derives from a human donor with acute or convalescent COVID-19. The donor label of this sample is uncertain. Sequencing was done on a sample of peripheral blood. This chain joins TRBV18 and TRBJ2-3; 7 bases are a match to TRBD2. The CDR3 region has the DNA TGTGCCAGCTCTCTCCGGGACTACACAGATACGCAGTATTTT. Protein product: CASSLRDYTDTQYF.